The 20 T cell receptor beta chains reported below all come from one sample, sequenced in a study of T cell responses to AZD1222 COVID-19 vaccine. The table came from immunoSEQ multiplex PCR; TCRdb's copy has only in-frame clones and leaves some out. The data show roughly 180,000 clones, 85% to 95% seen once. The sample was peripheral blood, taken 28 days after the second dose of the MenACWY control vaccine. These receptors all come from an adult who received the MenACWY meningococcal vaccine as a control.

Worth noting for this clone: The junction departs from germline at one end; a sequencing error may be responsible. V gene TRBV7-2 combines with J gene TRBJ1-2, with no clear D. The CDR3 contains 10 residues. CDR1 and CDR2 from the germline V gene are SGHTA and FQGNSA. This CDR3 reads CASSALVLTF. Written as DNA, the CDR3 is TGTGCCAGCAGCGCTCTCGTGTTAACATTC.

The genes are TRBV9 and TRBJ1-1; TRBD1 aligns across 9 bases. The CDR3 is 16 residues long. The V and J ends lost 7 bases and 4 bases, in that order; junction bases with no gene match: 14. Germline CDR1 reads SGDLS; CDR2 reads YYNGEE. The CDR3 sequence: CASPRVTGGSRTEAFF. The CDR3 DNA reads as TGTGCCAGCCCCCGAGTCACAGGGGGCTCGCGCACTGAAGCTTTCTTT.

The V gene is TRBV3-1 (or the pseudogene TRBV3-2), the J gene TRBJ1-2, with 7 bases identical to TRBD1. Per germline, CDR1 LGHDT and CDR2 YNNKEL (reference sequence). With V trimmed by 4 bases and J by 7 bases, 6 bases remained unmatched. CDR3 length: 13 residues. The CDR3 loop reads CASSPTGSGGYTF. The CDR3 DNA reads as TGTGCCAGCAGCCCGACAGGGTCTGGTGGCTACACCTTC.

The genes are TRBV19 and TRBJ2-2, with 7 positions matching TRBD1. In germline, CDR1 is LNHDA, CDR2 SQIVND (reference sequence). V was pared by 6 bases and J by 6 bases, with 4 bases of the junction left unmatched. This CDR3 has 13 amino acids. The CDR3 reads CASRAGGPGELFF. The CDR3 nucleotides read TGTGCCAGTAGGGCAGGGGGTCCCGGGGAGCTGTTTTTT.

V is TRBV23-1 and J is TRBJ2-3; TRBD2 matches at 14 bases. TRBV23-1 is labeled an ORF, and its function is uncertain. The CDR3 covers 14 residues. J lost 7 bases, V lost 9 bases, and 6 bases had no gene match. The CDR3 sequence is CARLGTSGGYTQYF. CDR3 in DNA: TGCGCCAGACTAGGGACTAGCGGGGGATATACGCAGTATTTT.

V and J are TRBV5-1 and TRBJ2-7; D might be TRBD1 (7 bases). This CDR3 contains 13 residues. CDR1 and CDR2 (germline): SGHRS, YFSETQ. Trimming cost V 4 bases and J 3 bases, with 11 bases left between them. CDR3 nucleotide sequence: TGCGCCAGCAGCGGGGGGACAGTCTACGAGCAGTACTTC. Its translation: CASSGGTVYEQYF.

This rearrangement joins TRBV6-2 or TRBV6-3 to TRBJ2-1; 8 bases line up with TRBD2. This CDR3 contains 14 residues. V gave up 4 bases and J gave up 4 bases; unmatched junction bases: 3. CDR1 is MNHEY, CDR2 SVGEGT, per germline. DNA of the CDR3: TGTGCCAGCAGTTCGGGGGGGCTATACAATGAGCAGTTCTTC. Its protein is CASSSGGLYNEQFF.

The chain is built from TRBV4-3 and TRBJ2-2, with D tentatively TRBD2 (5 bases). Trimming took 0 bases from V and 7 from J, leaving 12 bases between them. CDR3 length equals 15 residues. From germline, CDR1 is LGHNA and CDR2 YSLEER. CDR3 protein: CASSQEARAGGELFF. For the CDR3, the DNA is TGCGCCAGCAGCCAAGAGGCGAGGGCGGGCGGGGAGCTGTTTTTT.

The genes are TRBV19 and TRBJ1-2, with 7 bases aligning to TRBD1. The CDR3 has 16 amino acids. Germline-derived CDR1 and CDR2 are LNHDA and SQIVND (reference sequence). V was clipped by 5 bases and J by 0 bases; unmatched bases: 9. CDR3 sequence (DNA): TGTGCCAGTAGTTCCCTGACAGGGAGCGCTAACTATGGCTACACCTTC. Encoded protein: CASSSLTGSANYGYTF.

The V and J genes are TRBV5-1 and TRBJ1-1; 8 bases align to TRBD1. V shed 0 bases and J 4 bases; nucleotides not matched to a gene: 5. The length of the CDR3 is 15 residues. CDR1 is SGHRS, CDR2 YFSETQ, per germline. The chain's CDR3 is CASSLDQGATTEAFF. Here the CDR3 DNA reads TGCGCCAGCAGCTTGGATCAGGGGGCTACCACTGAAGCTTTCTTT. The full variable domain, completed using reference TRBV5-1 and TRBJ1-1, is KAGVTQTPRYLIKTRGQQVTLSCSPISGHRSVSWYQQTPGQGLQFLFEYFSETQRNKGNFPGRFSGRQFSNSRSEMNVSTLELGDSALYLCASSLDQGATTEAFFGQGTRLTVV.

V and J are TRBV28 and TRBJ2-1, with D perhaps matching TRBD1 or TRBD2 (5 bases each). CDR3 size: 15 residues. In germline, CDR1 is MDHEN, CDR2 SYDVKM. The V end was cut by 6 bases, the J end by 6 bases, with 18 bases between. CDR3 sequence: CASRYEGNSANEQFF. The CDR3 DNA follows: TGTGCCAGCAGATACGAGGGGAATTCCGCCAATGAGCAGTTCTTC.

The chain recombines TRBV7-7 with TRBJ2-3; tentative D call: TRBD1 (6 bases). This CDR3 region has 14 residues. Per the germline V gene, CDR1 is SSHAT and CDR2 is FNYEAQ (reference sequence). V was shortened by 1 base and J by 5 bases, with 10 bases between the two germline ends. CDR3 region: CASSLGTGLDTQYF. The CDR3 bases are TGTGCCAGCAGCTTAGGAACAGGGTTAGATACGCAGTATTTT.

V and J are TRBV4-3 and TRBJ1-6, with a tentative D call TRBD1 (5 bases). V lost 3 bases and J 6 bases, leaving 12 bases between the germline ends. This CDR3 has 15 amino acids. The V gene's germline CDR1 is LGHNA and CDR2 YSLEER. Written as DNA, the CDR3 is TGCGCCAGCAGCCAGGAGACTCAGGGTAATTCACCCCTCCACTTT. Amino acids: CASSQETQGNSPLHF.

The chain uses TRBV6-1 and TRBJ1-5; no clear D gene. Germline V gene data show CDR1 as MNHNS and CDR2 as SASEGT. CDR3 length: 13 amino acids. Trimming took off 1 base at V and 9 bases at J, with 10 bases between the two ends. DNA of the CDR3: TGTGCCAGCAGTGAAGTTGTCATCAGGCCCCAGCATTTT. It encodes CASSEVVIRPQHF.

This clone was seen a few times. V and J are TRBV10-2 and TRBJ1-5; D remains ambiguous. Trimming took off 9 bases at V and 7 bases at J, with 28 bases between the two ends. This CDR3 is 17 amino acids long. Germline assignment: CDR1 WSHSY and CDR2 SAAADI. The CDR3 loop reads CARKTRRQVMSGQPQHF. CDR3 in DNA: TGCGCCAGGAAAACCAGGCGACAAGTTATGTCCGGCCAGCCCCAGCATTTT.

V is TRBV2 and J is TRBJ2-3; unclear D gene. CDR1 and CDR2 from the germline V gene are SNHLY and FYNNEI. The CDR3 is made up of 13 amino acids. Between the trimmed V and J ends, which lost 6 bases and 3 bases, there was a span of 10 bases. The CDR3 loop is CASSQLRTDTQYF. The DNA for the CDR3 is TGTGCCAGCAGCCAGCTGCGGACAGATACGCAGTATTTT.

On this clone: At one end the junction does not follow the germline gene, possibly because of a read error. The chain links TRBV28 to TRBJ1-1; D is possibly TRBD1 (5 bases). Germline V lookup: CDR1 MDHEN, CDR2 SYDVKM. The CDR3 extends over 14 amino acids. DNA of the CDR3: TGTGCCAGCAGTCCCCATGGGGGGAACAGTGAAGCTTTCTTT. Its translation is CASSPHGGNSEAFF.

CDR3 in DNA: TGTGCCAGCAGCTTAGTCCCCCTAGCGGGTACGAGAGAGACCCAGTACTTC. Translated: CASSLVPLAGTRETQYF. The V gene is TRBV7-2, the J gene TRBJ2-5; 8 positions agree with TRBD2. CDR1 is SGHTA and CDR2 is FQGNSA in the germline V gene. V lost 1 base and J lost 4; bases outside the gene matches: 11. CDR3 size: 17 residues.

The CDR3 here is CASSLGQALNTEAFF. The CDR3 coding sequence is TGTGCCAGCAGCTTGGGACAGGCCTTGAACACTGAAGCTTTCTTT. The V gene is TRBV11-1, the J gene TRBJ1-1; the match to TRBD1 covers 8 bases. There are 15 residues in the CDR3. Germline V gives CDR1 SGHAT, CDR2 FQDESV (reference sequence). J was trimmed by 0 bases and V by 3 bases; bases with no gene match: 3.

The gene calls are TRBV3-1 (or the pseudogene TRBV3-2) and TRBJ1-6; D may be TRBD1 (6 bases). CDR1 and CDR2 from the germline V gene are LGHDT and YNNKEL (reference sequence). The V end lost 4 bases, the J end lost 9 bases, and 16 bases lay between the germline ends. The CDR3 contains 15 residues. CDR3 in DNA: TGTGCCAGCAGCCCCGGGACACCTCTTGGTTCACCCCTCCACTTT. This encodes CASSPGTPLGSPLHF.